Ten or more counts support the clone carrying this T cell receptor (beta chain). Its antigen is not known. As originally analysed: A per-sample median of approximately 87,000 TCRs was observed, with counts ranging from roughly 20,000 to 750,000. TCRdb fed the RACE reads into MiXCR, producing one record per CDR3 protein. TCRdb's processing, not the study's, gives the V and J calls here. This sample has about 43,000 distinct CDR3 sequences; approximately 3.3% occur once, and the top ten carry 5.5% to 7.5%. In germline, CDR1 is MNHNY, CDR2 SVGAGI (reference sequence). The CDR3 contains 17 residues. Trimming cost V 0 bases and J 4 bases; bases outside gene matches: 3. The sample is drawn from a study of human T cells and chemical hapten exposure. The study's findings and limits: With alopecia, donors may have immune responses unlike healthy people's. TCRs above 1 in 1000 frequency stayed constant with DPC sensitization.

Time point of the sample: patch test 2, 6 weeks after DPC sensitization. Treatment noted: therapeutic diphenylcyclopropenone sensitization with weekly scalp DPC. Suited to DPC and affected by alopecia, the donors ranged from 18 to 70 years old. This sequence joins TRBV6-6 and TRBJ2-1, with 13 positions matching TRBD2. Here the sequenced sample was whole blood, taken in connection with sensitization to the hapten diphenylcyclopropenone (DPC). The clonotype originates from a man aged 35 to 55 with alopecia areata. Some clones in this sample may be carry-over from other donors' samples. The CDR3 region has the DNA TGTGCCAGCAGTTACTCAGGGACTAGCGGGGTTTACAATGAGCAGTTCTTC. Translation: CASSYSGTSGVYNEQFF.